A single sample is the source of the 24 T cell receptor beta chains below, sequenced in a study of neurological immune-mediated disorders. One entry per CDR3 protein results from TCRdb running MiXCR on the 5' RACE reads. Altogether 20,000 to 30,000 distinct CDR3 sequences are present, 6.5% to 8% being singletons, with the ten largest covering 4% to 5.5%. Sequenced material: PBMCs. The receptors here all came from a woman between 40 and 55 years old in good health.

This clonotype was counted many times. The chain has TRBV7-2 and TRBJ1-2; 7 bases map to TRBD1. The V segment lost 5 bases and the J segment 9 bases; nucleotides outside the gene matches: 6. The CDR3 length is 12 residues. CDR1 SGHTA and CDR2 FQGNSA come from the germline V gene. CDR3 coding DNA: TGTGCCAGCAGCCCCGACAGGGCTCGCTACACCTTC. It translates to CASSPDRARYTF.

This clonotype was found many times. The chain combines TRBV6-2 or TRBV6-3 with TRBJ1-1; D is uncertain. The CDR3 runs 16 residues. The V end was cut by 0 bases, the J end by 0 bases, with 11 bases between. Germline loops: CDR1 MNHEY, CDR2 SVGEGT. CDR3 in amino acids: CASSYSMYGVNTEAFF. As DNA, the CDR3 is TGTGCCAGCAGTTACTCGATGTATGGTGTGAACACTGAAGCTTTCTTT.

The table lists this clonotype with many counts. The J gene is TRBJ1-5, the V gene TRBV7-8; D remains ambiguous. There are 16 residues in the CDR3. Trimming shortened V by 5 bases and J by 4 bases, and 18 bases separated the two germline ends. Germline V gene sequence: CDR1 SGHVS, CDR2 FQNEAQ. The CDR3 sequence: CASSPAGLGGNQPQHF. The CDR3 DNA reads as TGTGCCAGCAGCCCGGCAGGCCTCGGTGGTAATCAGCCCCAGCATTTT.

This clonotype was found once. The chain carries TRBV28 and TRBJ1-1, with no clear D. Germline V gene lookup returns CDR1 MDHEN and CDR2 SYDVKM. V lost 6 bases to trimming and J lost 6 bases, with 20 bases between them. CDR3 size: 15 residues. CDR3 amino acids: CASSLPVAGGSEAFF. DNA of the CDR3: TGTGCCAGCAGCCTTCCCGTCGCCGGAGGATCTGAAGCTTTCTTT. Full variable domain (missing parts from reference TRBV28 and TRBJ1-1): DVKVTQSSRYLVKRTGEKVFLECVQDMDHENMFWYRQDPGLGLRLIYFSYDVKMKEKGDIPEGYSVSREKKERFSLILESASTNQTSMYLCASSLPVAGGSEAFFGQGTRLTVV.

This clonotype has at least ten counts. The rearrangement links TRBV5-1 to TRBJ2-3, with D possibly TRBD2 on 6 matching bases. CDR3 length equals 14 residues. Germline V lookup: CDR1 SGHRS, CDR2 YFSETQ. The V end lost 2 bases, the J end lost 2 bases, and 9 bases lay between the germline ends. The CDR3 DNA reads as TGCGCCAGCAGCTTTAGGACTACCACAGATACGCAGTATTTT. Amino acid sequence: CASSFRTTTDTQYF.

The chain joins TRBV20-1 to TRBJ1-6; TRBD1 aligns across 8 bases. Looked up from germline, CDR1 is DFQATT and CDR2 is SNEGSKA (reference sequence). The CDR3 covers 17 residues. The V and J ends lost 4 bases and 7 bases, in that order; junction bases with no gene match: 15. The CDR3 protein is CSAIGFQGALRNSPLHF. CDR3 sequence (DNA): TGCAGTGCTATAGGGTTTCAGGGGGCTTTAAGGAATTCACCCCTCCACTTT.

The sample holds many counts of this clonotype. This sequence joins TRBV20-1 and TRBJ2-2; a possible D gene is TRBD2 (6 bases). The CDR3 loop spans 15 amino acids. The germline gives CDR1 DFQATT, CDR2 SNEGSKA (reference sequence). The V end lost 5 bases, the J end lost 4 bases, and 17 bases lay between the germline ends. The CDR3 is CSAVGSTAGTGELFF. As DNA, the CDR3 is TGCAGTGCTGTGGGCTCGACAGCGGGCACCGGGGAGCTGTTTTTT.

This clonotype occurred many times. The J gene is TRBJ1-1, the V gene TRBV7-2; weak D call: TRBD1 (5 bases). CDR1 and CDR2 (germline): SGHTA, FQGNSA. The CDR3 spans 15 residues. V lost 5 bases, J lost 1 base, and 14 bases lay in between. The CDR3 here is CASSTRDLGNTEAFF. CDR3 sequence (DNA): TGTGCCAGCAGCACCAGGGATCTAGGGAACACTGAAGCTTTCTTT. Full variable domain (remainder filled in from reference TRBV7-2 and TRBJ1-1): GAGVSQSPSNKVTEKGKDVELRCDPISGHTALYWYRQSLGQGLEFLIYFQGNSAPDKSGLPSDRFSAERTGGSVSTLTIQRTQQEDSAVYLCASSTRDLGNTEAFFGQGTRLTVV.

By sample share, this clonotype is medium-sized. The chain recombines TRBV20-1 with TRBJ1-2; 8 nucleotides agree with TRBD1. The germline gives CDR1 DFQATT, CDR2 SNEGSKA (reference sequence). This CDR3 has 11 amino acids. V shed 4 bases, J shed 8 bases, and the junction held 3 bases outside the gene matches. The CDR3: CSATGTGGYTF. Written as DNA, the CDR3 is TGCAGTGCTACCGGGACAGGAGGCTACACCTTC.

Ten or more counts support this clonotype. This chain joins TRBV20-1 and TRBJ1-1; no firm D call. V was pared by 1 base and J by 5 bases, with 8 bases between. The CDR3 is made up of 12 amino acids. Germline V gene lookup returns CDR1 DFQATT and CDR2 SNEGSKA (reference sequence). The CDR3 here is CSARVSDTEAFF. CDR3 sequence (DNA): TGCAGTGCTAGAGTCAGCGATACTGAAGCTTTCTTT.

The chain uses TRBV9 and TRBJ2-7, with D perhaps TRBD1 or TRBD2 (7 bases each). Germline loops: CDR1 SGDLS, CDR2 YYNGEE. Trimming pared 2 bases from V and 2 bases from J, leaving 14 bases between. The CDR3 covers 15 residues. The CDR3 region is CASSVGGGGPYEQYF. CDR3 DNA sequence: TGTGCCAGCAGCGTGGGGGGAGGGGGCCCCTACGAGCAGTACTTC.

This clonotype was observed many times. The CDR3 loop is CASSFLAGGIAGTDTQYF. CDR3 in DNA: TGTGCCAGCAGCTTCCTAGCGGGAGGGATAGCTGGCACAGATACGCAGTATTTT. V is TRBV11-2 and J is TRBJ2-3; 12 positions match TRBD2. CDR1 SGHAT and CDR2 FQNNGV come from the germline V gene. Trimming took 3 bases from V and 1 from J; bases not matched to a gene: 8. The CDR3 covers 18 residues.

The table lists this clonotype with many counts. The CDR3 spells CASSLGTLNGETQYF. CDR3 bases: TGTGCCAGCAGCCTGGGGACTCTAAACGGAGAGACCCAGTACTTC. V gene TRBV7-6 combines with J gene TRBJ2-5; tentative D call: TRBD2 (6 bases). There are 15 residues in the CDR3. Germline V lookup: CDR1 SGHVS, CDR2 FNYEAQ. Trimming cost V 5 bases and J 4 bases, with 17 bases left between them.

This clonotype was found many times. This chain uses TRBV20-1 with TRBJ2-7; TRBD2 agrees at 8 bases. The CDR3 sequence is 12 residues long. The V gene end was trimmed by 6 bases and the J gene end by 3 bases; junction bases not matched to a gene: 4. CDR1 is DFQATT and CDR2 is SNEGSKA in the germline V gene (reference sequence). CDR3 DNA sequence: TGCAGTGCCCCTACTAGCGGCTACGAGCAGTACTTC. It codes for CSAPTSGYEQYF.

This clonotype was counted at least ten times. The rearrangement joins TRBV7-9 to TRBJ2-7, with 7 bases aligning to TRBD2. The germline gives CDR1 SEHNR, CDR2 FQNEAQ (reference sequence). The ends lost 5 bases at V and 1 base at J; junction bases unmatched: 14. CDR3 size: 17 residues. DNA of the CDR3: TGTGCCAGCAGCGGGAGGGGCTGGCCTGAAGGGTCCTACGAGCAGTACTTC. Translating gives CASSGRGWPEGSYEQYF.

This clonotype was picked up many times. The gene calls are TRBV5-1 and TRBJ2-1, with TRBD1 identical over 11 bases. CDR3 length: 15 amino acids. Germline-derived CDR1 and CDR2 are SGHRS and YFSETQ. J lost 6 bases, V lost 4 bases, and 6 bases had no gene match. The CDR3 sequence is CASSQGQGASNEQFF. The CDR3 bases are TGCGCCAGCAGCCAAGGACAGGGGGCGAGCAATGAGCAGTTCTTC.

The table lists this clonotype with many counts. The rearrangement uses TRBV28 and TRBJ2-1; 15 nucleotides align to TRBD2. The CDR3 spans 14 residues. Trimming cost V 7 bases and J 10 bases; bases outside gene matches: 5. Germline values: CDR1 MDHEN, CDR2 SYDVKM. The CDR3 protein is CASKPGLAGGEQFF. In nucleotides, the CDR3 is TGTGCCAGCAAACCGGGACTAGCGGGAGGCGAGCAGTTCTTC.

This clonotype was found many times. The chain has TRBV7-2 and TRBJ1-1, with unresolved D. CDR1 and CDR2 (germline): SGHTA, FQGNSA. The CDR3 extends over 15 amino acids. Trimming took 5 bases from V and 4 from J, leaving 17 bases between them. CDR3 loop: CASSGNGVRGTEAFF. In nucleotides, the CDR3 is TGTGCCAGCAGCGGAAACGGCGTACGCGGCACTGAAGCTTTCTTT.

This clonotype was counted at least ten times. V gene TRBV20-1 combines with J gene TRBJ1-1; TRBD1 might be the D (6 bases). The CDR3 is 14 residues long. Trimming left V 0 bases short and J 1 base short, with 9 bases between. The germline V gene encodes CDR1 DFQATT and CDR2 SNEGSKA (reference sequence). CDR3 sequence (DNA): TGCAGTGCTAGAGAATCCAGGGGGAACACTGAAGCTTTCTTT. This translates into CSARESRGNTEAFF.

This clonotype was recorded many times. The CDR3 protein is CASSWDRNVYGYTF. As DNA, the CDR3 is TGTGCCAGCAGCTGGGACAGAAACGTCTATGGCTACACCTTC. V and J are TRBV5-5 and TRBJ1-2, with TRBD1 matching over 7 bases. There are 14 residues in the CDR3. The V gene's germline CDR1 is SGHKS and CDR2 YYEKEE (reference sequence). The V segment lost 3 bases and the J segment 4 bases; nucleotides outside the gene matches: 6.

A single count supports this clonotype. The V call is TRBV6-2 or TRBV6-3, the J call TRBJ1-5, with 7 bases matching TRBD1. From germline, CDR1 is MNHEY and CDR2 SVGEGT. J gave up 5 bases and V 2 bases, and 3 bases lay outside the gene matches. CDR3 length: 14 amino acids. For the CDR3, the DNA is TGTGCCAGCAGTTACAGGGGGCAGGATCAGCCCCAGCATTTT. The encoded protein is CASSYRGQDQPQHF.

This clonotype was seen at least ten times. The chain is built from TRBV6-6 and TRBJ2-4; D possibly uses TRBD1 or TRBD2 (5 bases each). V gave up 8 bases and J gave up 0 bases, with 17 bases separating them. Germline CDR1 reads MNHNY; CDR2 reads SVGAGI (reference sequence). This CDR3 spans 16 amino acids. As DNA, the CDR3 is TGTGCCAGCGCCCCTCTGGGGGACGTAGCCAAAAACATTCAGTACTTC. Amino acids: CASAPLGDVAKNIQYF.

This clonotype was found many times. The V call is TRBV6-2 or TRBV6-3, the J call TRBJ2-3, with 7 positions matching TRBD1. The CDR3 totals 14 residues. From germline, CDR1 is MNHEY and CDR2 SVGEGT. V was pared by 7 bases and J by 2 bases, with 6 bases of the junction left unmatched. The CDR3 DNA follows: TGTGCCAGCATCGACAGGGTTCACACAGATACGCAGTATTTT. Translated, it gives CASIDRVHTDTQYF.

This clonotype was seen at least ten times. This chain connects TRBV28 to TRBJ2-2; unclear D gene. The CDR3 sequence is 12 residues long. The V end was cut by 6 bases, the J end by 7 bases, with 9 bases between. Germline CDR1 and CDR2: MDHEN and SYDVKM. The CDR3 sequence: CASRQVGGELFF. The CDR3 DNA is TGTGCCAGCAGGCAAGTGGGCGGGGAGCTGTTTTTT.